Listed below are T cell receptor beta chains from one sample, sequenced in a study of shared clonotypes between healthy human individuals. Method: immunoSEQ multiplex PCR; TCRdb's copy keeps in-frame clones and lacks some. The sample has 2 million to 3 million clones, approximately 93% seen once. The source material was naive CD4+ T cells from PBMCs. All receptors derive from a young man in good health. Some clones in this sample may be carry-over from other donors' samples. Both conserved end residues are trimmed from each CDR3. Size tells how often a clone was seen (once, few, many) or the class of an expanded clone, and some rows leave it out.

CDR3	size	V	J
AVQGNTEAF	.	TRBV6-5	TRBJ1-1
ASSLGDRGLVSGYNEQF	.	TRBV5-4	TRBJ2-1
ASSLEARDTNTEAF	.	TRBV7-8	TRBJ1-1
ASSQGTSAGQY	once	TRBV7-8	TRBJ2-5
ASSPPNNEQF	.	TRBV18	TRBJ2-1
ASSFGEETQY	.	TRBV28	TRBJ2-5
ASSYSKGSYEQY	.	TRBV6-6	TRBJ2-7
ASSPSAGGDTEAF	.	TRBV18	TRBJ1-1
AWSPGYSKAYEQY	.	TRBV30	TRBJ2-7
AISDPPNQPQH	.	TRBV10-3	TRBJ1-5
ASRDYSNQPQH	.	TRBV28	TRBJ1-5
ATSRDLGGQEA	.	TRBV15	TRBJ1-2
ASSEIRVETQY	.	TRBV6-1	TRBJ2-5
ASSKRDLNTEAF	.	TRBV6-1	TRBJ1-1
ASSLDRVADTQY	few	TRBV11-2	TRBJ2-3
ASMSLLGQPQH	.	TRBV6-1	TRBJ1-5
AWSVPSGTAF	.	TRBV30	TRBJ1-1
ASSPTHDRRETQY	.	TRBV7-8	TRBJ2-5
ASSQSVQGDTEAF	.	TRBV23-1	TRBJ1-1
ASSPTGQGVGEQY	.	TRBV6-5	TRBJ2-7
ASSRGQGKSYEQY	.	TRBV7-2	TRBJ2-7
AIRTDLNTEAF	few	TRBV10-3	TRBJ1-1
ASSFWANYGYT	.	TRBV7-9	TRBJ1-2
ASSSDNLAGGNEQF	.	TRBV6-5	TRBJ2-1
ASSCFVPGRDIQY	.	TRBV7-7	TRBJ2-4
SVDLPKGSYEQY	.	TRBV29-1	.
ASSVGSGVMNTEAF	.	TRBV5-4	TRBJ1-1
ASSLGLAGVGGADTQY	.	TRBV7-2	TRBJ2-3
ASSLASNSGNYEQY	.	TRBV5-1	TRBJ2-7
ASSLGVAGAGANVLT	.	TRBV7-9	TRBJ2-6
ASAFLAGRNIQY	.	TRBV19	TRBJ2-4
ASSQADRDTGELF	.	TRBV4-2	TRBJ2-2
ASSPKAGVSETQY	.	TRBV5-4	TRBJ2-5
ATSVSRDLYEQY	.	TRBV15	TRBJ2-7
ASSPWGVGADTQY	.	TRBV27	TRBJ2-3
ASIDRGWSEKLF	.	TRBV2	TRBJ1-4
ASSPRQGAGEAF	.	TRBV18	TRBJ1-1
ASSESGRNQPQH	.	TRBV2	TRBJ1-5
ASSPPAVDYGYT	.	TRBV28	TRBJ1-2
ASSPRADTQY	.	TRBV6-6	TRBJ2-3
SVLRGGGSEKLF	once	TRBV29-1	TRBJ1-4
ASSLLYTGTYEQY	.	TRBV5-4	TRBJ2-7